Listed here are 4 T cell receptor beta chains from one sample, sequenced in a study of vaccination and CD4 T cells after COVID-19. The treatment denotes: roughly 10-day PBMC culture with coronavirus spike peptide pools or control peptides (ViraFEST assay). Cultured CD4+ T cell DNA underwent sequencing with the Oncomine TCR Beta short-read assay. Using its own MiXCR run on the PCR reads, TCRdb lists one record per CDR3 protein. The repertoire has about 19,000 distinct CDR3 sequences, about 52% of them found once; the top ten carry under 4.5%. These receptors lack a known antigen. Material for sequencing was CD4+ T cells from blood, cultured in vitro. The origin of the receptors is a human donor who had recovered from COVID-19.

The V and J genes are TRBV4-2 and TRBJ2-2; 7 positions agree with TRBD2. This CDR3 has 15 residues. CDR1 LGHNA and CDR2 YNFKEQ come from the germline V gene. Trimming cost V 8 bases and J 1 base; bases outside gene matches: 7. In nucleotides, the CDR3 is TGTGCCAGCGGCCTCCCGGGGGGGAACACCGGGGAGCTGTTTTTT. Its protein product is CASGLPGGNTGELFF.

The CDR3 DNA is TGTGCCAGCAGCTTAGGAGTACTAGTGGGTTCGGGGTCCTACAATGAGCAGTTCTTC. This gives the protein CASSLGVLVGSGSYNEQFF. The rearrangement joins TRBV7-9 to TRBJ2-1; D perhaps matches TRBD2 (5 bases). The length of the CDR3 is 19 residues. Germline V lookup: CDR1 SEHNR, CDR2 FQNEAQ (reference sequence). V was trimmed by 1 base and J by 1 base, leaving 20 bases between them.

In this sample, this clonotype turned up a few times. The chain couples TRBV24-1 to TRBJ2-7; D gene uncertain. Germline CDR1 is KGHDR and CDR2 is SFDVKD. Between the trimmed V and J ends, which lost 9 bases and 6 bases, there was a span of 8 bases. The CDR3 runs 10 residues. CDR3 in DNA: TGTGCCACCTTCTGGTCCGAGCAGTACTTC. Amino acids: CATFWSEQYF.

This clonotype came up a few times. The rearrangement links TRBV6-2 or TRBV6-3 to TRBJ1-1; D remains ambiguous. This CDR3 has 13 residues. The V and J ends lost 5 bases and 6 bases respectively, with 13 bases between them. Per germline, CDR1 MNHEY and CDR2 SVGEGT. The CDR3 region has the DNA TGTGCCAGCAGTAAAGGGCAAGGGCCTGAAGCTTTCTTT. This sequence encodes CASSKGQGPEAFF.